This T cell receptor (beta chain) comes out of a study of cytomegalovirus exposure and HLA in healthy donors. The CDR3 runs to 16 residues. This clone turned up a few times. The antigen remains unidentified. 13 Jbeta primers and 60 Vbeta primers were used for the PCR. Sequencing used immunoSEQ multiplex PCR; TCRdb keeps in-frame clones, though not all of them. The sample yields approximately 93,000 clones, around 73% seen once. Study-wide points: Certain sequence variants were highly shared and formed a cluster, and this cluster was likely a sequencing artifact. In vitro confirmation showed a few CMV-associated chains to be CMV antigen specific. Most subjects' HLA-A and HLA-B alleles were reportedly predicted from TCR beta sequences.

While unrecorded immune exposures were likely, the donors were nominally healthy when sampled. The chain is built from TRBV21-1 and TRBJ1-5; TRBD1 is the table's D call, not checked against the DNA. TRBV21-1 is marked as a pseudogene. Sequenced input: PBMCs. The clonotype originates from a woman between 35 and 50 years old in good health and CMV-seronegative. The CDR3 DNA reads as TGTGCCAGCAGCAAAGGGTCAGACAGATCCAATCAGCCCCAGCATTTT. Its protein is CASSKGSDRSNQPQHF.